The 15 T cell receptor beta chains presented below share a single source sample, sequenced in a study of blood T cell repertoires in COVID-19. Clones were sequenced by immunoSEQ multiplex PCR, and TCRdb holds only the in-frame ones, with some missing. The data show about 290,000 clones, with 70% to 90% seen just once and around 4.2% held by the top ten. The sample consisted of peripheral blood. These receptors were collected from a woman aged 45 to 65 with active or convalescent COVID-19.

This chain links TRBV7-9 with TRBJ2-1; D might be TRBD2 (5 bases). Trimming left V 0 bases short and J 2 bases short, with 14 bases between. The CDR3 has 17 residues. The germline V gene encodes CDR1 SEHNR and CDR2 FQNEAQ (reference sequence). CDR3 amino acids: CASSLALTAGTYNEQFF. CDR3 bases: TGTGCCAGCAGCTTAGCGCTTACCGCGGGCACCTACAATGAGCAGTTCTTC.

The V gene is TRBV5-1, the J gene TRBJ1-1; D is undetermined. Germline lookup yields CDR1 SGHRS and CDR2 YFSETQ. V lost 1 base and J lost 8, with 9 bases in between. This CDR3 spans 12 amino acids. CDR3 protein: CASSLSGEEAFF. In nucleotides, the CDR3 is TGCGCCAGCAGCTTGAGTGGAGAAGAAGCTTTCTTT.

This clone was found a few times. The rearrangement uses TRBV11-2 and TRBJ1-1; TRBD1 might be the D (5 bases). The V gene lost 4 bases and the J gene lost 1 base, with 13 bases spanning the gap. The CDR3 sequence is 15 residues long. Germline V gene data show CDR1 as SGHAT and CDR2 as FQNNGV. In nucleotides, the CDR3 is TGTGCCAGCAGCTCTATTCGGGGGGGGAACACTGAAGCTTTCTTT. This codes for CASSSIRGGNTEAFF.

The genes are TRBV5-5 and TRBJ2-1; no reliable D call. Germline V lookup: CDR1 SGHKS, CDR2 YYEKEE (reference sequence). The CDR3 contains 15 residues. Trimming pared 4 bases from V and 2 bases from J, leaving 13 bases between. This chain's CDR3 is CASSLRSEPYNEQFF. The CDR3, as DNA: TGTGCCAGCAGCCTTAGATCTGAGCCCTACAATGAGCAGTTCTTC.

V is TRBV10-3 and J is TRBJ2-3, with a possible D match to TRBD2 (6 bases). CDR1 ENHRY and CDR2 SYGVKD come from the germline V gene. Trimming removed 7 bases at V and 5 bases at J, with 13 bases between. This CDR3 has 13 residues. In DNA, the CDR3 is TGTGCCATCATGGATCGGGGGAGAGATACGCAGTATTTT. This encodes CAIMDRGRDTQYF.

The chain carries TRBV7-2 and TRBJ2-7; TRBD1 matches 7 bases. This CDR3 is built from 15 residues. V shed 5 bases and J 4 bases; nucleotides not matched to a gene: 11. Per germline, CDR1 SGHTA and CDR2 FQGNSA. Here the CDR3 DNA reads TGTGCCAGCAGCCTATGGACAGGTCCCCCTTACGAGCAGTACTTC. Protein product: CASSLWTGPPYEQYF. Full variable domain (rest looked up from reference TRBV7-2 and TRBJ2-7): GAGVSQSPSNKVTEKGKDVELRCDPISGHTALYWYRQSLGQGLEFLIYFQGNSAPDKSGLPSDRFSAERTGGSVSTLTIQRTQQEDSAVYLCASSLWTGPPYEQYFGPGTRLTVT.

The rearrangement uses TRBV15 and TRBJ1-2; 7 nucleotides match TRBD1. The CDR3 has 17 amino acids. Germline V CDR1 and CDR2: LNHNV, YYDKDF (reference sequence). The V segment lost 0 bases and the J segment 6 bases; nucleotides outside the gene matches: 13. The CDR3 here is CATSRDRIRRQGDGYTF. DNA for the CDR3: TGTGCCACCAGCAGAGATCGGATAAGGCGCCAGGGGGATGGCTACACCTTC. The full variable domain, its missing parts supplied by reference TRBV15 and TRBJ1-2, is DAMVIQNPRYQVTQFGKPVTLSCSQTLNHNVMYWYQQKSSQAPKLLFHYYDKDFNNEADTPDNFQSRRPNTSFCFLDIRSPGLGDTAMYLCATSRDRIRRQGDGYTFGSGTRLTVV.

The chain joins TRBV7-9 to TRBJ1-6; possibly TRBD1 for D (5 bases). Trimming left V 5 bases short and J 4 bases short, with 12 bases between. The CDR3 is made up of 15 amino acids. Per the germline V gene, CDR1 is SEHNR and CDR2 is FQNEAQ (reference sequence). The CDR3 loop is CASSPRTNYNSPLHF. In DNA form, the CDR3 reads TGTGCCAGCAGCCCCCGGACAAATTATAATTCACCCCTCCACTTT.

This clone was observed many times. CDR3 residues: CASSPLAVGYNEQFF. CDR3 in DNA: TGTGCCAGCAGCCCGCTAGCGGTAGGGTACAATGAGCAGTTCTTC. This rearrangement joins TRBV5-5 to TRBJ2-1; TRBD2 aligns across 7 bases. This CDR3 has 15 residues. Germline CDR1 reads SGHKS; CDR2 reads YYEKEE (reference sequence). The V and J ends lost 4 bases and 4 bases, in that order; junction bases with no gene match: 8.

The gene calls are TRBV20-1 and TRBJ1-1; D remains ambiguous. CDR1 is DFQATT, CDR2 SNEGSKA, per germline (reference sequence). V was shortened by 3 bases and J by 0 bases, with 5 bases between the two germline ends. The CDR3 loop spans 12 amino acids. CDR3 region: CSASVLNTEAFF. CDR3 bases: TGCAGTGCTAGTGTATTGAACACTGAAGCTTTCTTT.

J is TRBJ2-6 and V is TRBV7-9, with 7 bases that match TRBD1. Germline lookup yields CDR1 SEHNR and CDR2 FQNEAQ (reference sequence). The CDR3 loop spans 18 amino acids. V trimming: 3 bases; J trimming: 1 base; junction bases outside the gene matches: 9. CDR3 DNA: TGTGCCAGCAGCTTCCCCGACAGGGTGGTGTCTGGGGCCAACGTCCTGACTTTC. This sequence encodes CASSFPDRVVSGANVLTF.

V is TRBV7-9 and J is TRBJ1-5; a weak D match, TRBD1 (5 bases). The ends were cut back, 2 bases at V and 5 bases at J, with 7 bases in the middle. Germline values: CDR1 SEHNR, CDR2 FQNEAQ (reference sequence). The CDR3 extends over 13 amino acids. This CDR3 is CASSLRGDQPQHF. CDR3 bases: TGTGCCAGCAGCTTAAGGGGCGATCAGCCCCAGCATTTT.

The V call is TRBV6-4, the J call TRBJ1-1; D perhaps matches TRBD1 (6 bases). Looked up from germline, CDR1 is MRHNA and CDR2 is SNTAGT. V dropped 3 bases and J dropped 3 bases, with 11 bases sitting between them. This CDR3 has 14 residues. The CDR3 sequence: CASSESGADTEAFF. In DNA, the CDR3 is TGTGCCAGCAGTGAGTCAGGGGCGGACACTGAAGCTTTCTTT.

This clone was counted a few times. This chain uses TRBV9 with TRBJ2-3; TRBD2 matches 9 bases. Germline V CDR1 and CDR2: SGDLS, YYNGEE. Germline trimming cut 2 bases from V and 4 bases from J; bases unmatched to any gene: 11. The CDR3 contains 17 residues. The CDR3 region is CASSVFPGTSTPDTQYF. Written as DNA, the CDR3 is TGTGCCAGCAGCGTCTTTCCCGGGACTAGCACGCCAGATACGCAGTATTTT.

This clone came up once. In nucleotides, the CDR3 is TGTGCCAGCAGTAAACAGGAAGCTTACGAGCAGTACTTC. Translating gives CASSKQEAYEQYF. The V gene is TRBV6-6, the J gene TRBJ2-7; possible D gene TRBD1, 5 bases. Trimming shortened V by 5 bases and J by 4 bases, and 12 bases separated the two germline ends. This CDR3 has 13 amino acids. Germline assignment: CDR1 MNHNY and CDR2 SVGAGI (reference sequence).